This entry lists 6 T cell receptor beta chains sequenced from one sample in a study of cytomegalovirus exposure and HLA in healthy donors. The study ran its PCR with 60 Vbeta and 13 Jbeta primers. Here immunoSEQ multiplex PCR was the method, and the copy in TCRdb shows in-frame clones only, minus some. Of about 230,000 clones listed, around four fifths are singletons. The sequencing sample was made of PBMCs. The source is a woman aged 40 to 50 in good health and CMV-seronegative.

The V call is TRBV19, the J call TRBJ1-4; D uncertain. The V end was cut by 3 bases, the J end by 8 bases, with 13 bases between. This CDR3 has 14 residues. Germline lookup yields CDR1 LNHDA and CDR2 SQIVND (reference sequence). CDR3 coding DNA: TGTGCCAGTAGTATCGCCGGAGTCGGGGAAAAACTGTTTTTT. This translates into CASSIAGVGEKLFF.

This chain connects TRBV27 to TRBJ2-3; 11 nucleotides match TRBD2. The CDR3 contains 16 residues. CDR1 is MNHEY, CDR2 SMNVEV, per germline (reference sequence). Trimming at V came to 0 bases and at J to 6 bases, leaving 5 bases not matched to a gene. In nucleotides, the CDR3 is TGTGCCAGCAGTTTATCGAGGGCTAGCGGGGGGGATACGCAGTATTTT. This sequence encodes CASSLSRASGGDTQYF.

The chain couples TRBV2 to TRBJ2-5, with 7 bases aligning to TRBD1. The germline V gene has CDR1 SNHLY and CDR2 FYNNEI. The CDR3 loop spans 11 amino acids. V lost 10 bases to trimming and J lost 4 bases; unmatched junction nucleotides: 3. The CDR3 coding sequence is TGTGCCACCCGACAGGGAGAGACCCAGTACTTC. This gives the protein CATRQGETQYF.

Comment on this clone: The same CDR3 arises from other DNA sequences in this sample as well. This rearrangement joins TRBV5-1 to TRBJ2-5; no definite D call. Trimming stripped 4 bases from V and 1 base from J, with 2 bases between. Germline V CDR1 and CDR2: SGHRS, YFSETQ. This CDR3 is 11 amino acids long. The CDR3 nucleotides read TGCGCCAGCAGCCTCCAAGAGACCCAGTACTTC. This encodes CASSLQETQYF.

The CDR3 coding sequence is TGTGCCAGCAGCTACGCGGAGTACACTGAAGCTTTCTTT. This translates into CASSYAEYTEAFF. The chain employs TRBV6-5 and TRBJ1-1; D is uncertain. V gave up 6 bases and J gave up 3 bases, with 11 bases separating them. The CDR3 has 13 residues. CDR1 and CDR2 from the germline V gene are MNHEY and SVGAGI.

The chain employs TRBV7-9 and TRBJ1-1, with a weak D call TRBD1 (5 bases). This CDR3 spans 12 amino acids. CDR1 SEHNR and CDR2 FQNEAQ come from the germline V gene (reference sequence). V was pared by 8 bases and J by 1 base, with 8 bases between. For the CDR3, the DNA is TGTGCCAGCGGGGGGGGGAACACTGAAGCTTTCTTT. Its protein product is CASGGGNTEAFF.